Sequencing of this T cell receptor beta chain was carried out in a study of blood T cell repertoires in COVID-19 (dated by TCRdb to between 2020 and 2021). In terms of the full investigation: The collaborator samples originated in the United States, Italy and Spain and spanned the acute and convalescent phases of COVID-19. The prospective study material was composed of cDNA or gDNA derived from T cells, B-cell-depleted T cells, or PBMCs. Subjects who had been exposed to COVID-19, were actively infected with it, or had recovered from it provided the deeply sampled blood TCRbeta repertoires that made up the dataset. The repertoires were made available in a free public database intended to serve as a resource for research on the immune response to SARS-CoV-2. Samples came from the ongoing ImmuneRACE study (first 160 participants) plus 1,254 subjects from 6 global collaborators. Nearly every sample came with metadata listing a de-identified subject ID, COVID-19 status, age in years and sex. Where available, HLA class I and class II types were taken from metadata supplied by the sample provider and were not determined by assay-based typing.

V sheds 0 bases and J sheds 8 bases, leaving 16 bases between their ends. Reading from cysteine to phenylalanine, the CDR3 counts 15 amino acids. Here the CDR3 DNA is all that survives: 45 bases in frame from base 1. From the germline V gene, CDR1 is MGHRA and CDR2 is YSYEKL. As concerns this clone: The antigen this receptor binds is unknown. No clone much larger than this one lies a single base away; base qualities are absent.

Study-level results and caveats: How much clinical and demographic metadata was included differed by source and by participant, and the metadata was provided uncurated.

Each collaborating institution followed its own protocols to collect whole blood in K2EDTA tubes. Collaborator samples were shipped for TCRbeta analysis as frozen whole blood, isolated PBMCs, or DNA extracted from either sample type. TCRbeta CDR3 regions were amplified from genomic DNA by means of the immunoSEQ Assay, a bias-controlled multiplex PCR. For the original study's pipeline: The number of nucleated cells in each sample was estimated from the amplification of reference gene primers within the assay. To quantify the absolute abundance of each unique TCRbeta CDR3 rearrangement, sequence reads were collapsed and filtered. For each sample, productive Simpson clonality was calculated by taking the square root of Simpson's diversity index across productive rearrangements. Sourced from immuneACCESS, this table was stored by TCRdb with only in-frame sequences that have V and J called. A share of the clones is absent; for the studies checked, an unresolved V gene accounts for under half, and the remainder has no known explanation. V and J calls and clone size come straight from that table; D and trimming were deduced from the DNA. This sample gives over 35,000 clones in total; roughly 84% of them show up just once. The leading ten clones occupy about 2.4% of the sample.

The chain is assembled from TRBV4-1 and TRBJ1-1; a weak D assignment points to TRBD1 (6 bases agree). Sequencing was carried out using peripheral blood. The sequence was collected from a human donor in a cohort sampled during active COVID-19. The DNA sequence follows: TGCGCCAGCAGCCAAGAGTTAACGGAGGGGGGGGAAGCTTTCTTT. It translates as CASSQELTEGGEAFF.